This TCR beta chain originates from a study of a mutant IDH1 vaccine in newly diagnosed glioma. Study background: Once 4-6 weeks had passed after radiotherapy alone, vaccination started, or it started with temozolomide cycles. Earlier care involved radiotherapy, temozolomide, or both, and the majority received both.

This clone has a handful of counts. Its specificity is not known. Study results and limitations: Most patients, 85% to 95%, showed vaccine-induced immune responses.

Time point: week 47, end of study. Every vaccination contained 300 ug of the mutant IDH1 20-mer peptide and was paired with topical imiquimod. Patients carried new grade 3 or 4 IDH1-mutant astrocytomas lacking nuclear ATRX. Clones were read by immunoSEQ multiplex PCR, and TCRdb kept only the in-frame ones, dropping some. The sample contains fewer than 85,000 clones, approximately 80% of which appear only once. The CDR3 sequence is 13 residues long. V shed 0 bases and J shed 5 bases, with 5 bases lying between them. The germline V gene encodes CDR1 SGHNT and CDR2 YYREEE (reference sequence). This receptor was obtained from a man in his forties with glioma. The starting material was PBMCs, obtained from a glioma patient whose treatment included an IDH1 peptide vaccine. The chain couples TRBV5-4 to TRBJ1-4; no firm D call. The CDR3, as DNA: TGTGCCAGCAGCTTGGCAGTGAATGAAAAACTGTTTTTT. This gives the protein CASSLAVNEKLFF.